This T cell receptor (beta chain) was captured by sequencing in a study of CD8+ T cells in alopecia areata. There are a few counts of this clone. Between the trimmed V and J ends, which lost 5 bases and 3 bases, there was a span of 10 bases. Germline CDR1 reads LNHDA; CDR2 reads SQIVND (reference sequence). CDR3 size: 14 residues. RNA was extracted and reverse transcribed into cDNA as the sequencing template. Only in-frame clones appear in the TCRdb table, and some are missing; sequencing was by immunoSEQ multiplex PCR. The top ten clones hold around 25% of a sample with 90,000 to 120,000 clones, 84% of them seen once. Treatment denoted: oral pan-JAK inhibitor, 5-10 mg twice daily. Punch biopsies of lesional scalp, plus peripheral blood, were taken from alopecia areata patients.

The V call is TRBV19, the J call TRBJ2-2; D might be TRBD1 or TRBD2, each matching 5 bases. The sample was CD8+ T cells sorted from blood, taken at week 24, from a patient treated with tofacitinib. The sequence derives from a human donor with alopecia areata. CDR3 protein: CASSLGTDTGELFF. The CDR3 DNA reads TGTGCCAGTAGTCTCGGGACGGACACCGGGGAGCTGTTTTTT. Using reference TRBV19 and TRBJ2-2 for the parts outside the CDR3, the full variable domain is DGGITQSPKYLFRKEGQNVTLSCEQNLNHDAMYWYRQDPGQGLRLIYYSQIVNDFQKGDIAEGYSVSREKKESFPLTVTSAQKNPTAFYLCASSLGTDTGELFFGEGSRLTVL.